This T cell receptor (beta chain) derives from a study of T cell clonality in common variable immunodeficiency. Study conclusions and caveats: T cell subpopulation sequencing would be needed to explain CVID clonality. Compared with controls, CVID subjects had fewer shared TCRbeta clones. Common variable immunodeficiency TCR beta sequences reportedly had fewer deletions and N-nucleotide insertions.

This clone has ten or more counts. As yet, its antigen is unknown. With the read ending 3 residues before the CDR3 end, the germline J gene is used to fill in that end. The CDR3 extends over 14 amino acids. Germline V gene lookup returns CDR1 DFQATT and CDR2 SNEGSKA (reference sequence). With V trimmed by 5 bases and J by 5 bases, 8 bases remained unmatched. Assay used: immunoSEQ multiplex PCR; TCRdb lists only in-frame clones, some missing. The repertoire consists of roughly 32,000 clones, none detected only once. Heparinized whole blood, roughly 4.5 to 9 ml, came from each donor. The sequence came from a person between 18 and 69 years old in good health. The chain uses TRBV20-1 and TRBJ2-1; TRBD2 matches 8 bases. The sequenced sample was peripheral blood mononuclear cells. CDR3 bases read: TGCAGTGCTGACAATAGCGGGAAAGACAATGAG. Amino acid sequence: CSADNSGKDNE. The CDR3, in full, reads CSADNSGKDNEQFF.